In its sample, the clone carrying this T cell receptor (beta chain) was seen once. The record originates from a study of shared clonotypes between healthy human individuals. Overall study context: CD4 naive and CD4 memory each took three plates per donor, while CD8 naive took two and CD8 memory one.

Here immunoSEQ multiplex PCR was the method, and the copy in TCRdb shows in-frame clones only, minus some. Counted here are about 980,000 clones, over 75% occurring once; the ten biggest clones make up roughly 1.5%. This CDR3 region has 19 residues. The source material was memory CD4+ T cells sorted from blood. Subset described: CD45RA-negative fraction. The rearrangement joins TRBV12-1 to TRBJ2-5. TRBV12-1 is listed as a pseudogene. The sequence was collected from a man younger than 35 in good health. CDR3 protein: CASSRLGGRDITHQETQYF. Here the CDR3 DNA reads TGTGCCAGCAGCCGCTTGGGGGGCCGGGACATCACTCACCAAGAGACCCAGTACTTC.